This T cell receptor beta chain was sequenced during a study of T cells in Graves' hyperthyroidism and ophthalmopathy. Amplification of TCR beta CDR3 regions used RNA as the template. HTBI primers were the set used in a first-round RT-PCR of the TCR CDR3. TCRdb redid the calling of the multiplex PCR reads with MiXCR, one entry per CDR3 protein. The sample carries a few hundred thousand distinct CDR3 sequences, over 11% recorded once. This clonotype occurred a few times. Being one base from a much bigger clone, this may be a read error. With 4 bases removed from V and 7 bases from J, the gap between germline ends came to 13 bases. The germline CDR1 and CDR2 sequences are SNHLY and FYNNEI. This CDR3 has 14 amino acids.

The J gene is TRBJ2-2, the V gene TRBV2; D is possibly TRBD2 (7 bases). The receptor was isolated from a woman aged 25 to 39 with Graves' hyperthyroidism that later progressed to Graves' ophthalmopathy. Input material: blood. The CDR3 loop is CASSGGGLDGELFF. For the CDR3, the DNA is TGTGCCAGCAGTGGGGGGGGGCTAGACGGGGAGCTGTTTTTT.